This is a list of T cell receptor beta chains from one sample in a study of T cell repertoires in cytomegalovirus infection. Antigens of these TCRs are unknown. Each CDR3 protein is one row after TCRdb ran MiXCR on the reads. This table has approximately 81,000 distinct CDR3 sequences, 20% to 30% appearing once. The sequencing here drew on CD8+ T cells from cultured PBMCs, taken from culture after CMV antigen stimulation. These TCRs come from a human donor in good health (CMV status not recorded). Some clones in this sample may be carry-over from other donors' samples. CDR3s include the opening cysteine and the closing phenylalanine or tryptophan. Fields, in order: CDR3 DNA, CDR3 protein, clone size, J gene, V gene, D gene. The D gene is left open where the match is weak. Where a row states a size, it is once, few, many or the class of an expanded clone; other rows omit it.

cdr3_nt: TGTGCCAGCAGCTTAGATCGGACAGGCTATAATTCACCCCTCCACTTT
cdr3_aa: CASSLDRTGYNSPLHF
clone_size: NA
j_call: TRBJ1-6
v_call: TRBV11-2
d_call: TRBD1

cdr3_nt: TGCAGTGCTAGGAATCTTGGGGTTGACTCTGGGGCCAACGTCCTGACTTTC
cdr3_aa: CSARNLGVDSGANVLTF
clone_size: many
j_call: TRBJ2-6
v_call: TRBV20-1
d_call: NA

cdr3_nt: TGTGCCAGCAGCGAGACAGACTACAATGAGCAGTTCTTC
cdr3_aa: CASSETDYNEQFF
clone_size: few
j_call: TRBJ2-1
v_call: TRBV6-2/TRBV6-3
d_call: NA

cdr3_nt: TGCGCCAGCAGCCCGATGGTAGCGGGAGGAGGTGAGCAGTTCTTC
cdr3_aa: CASSPMVAGGGEQFF
clone_size: NA
j_call: TRBJ2-1
v_call: TRBV4-3
d_call: TRBD2

cdr3_nt: TGTGCCAGCAGCTTTACAGGGGGCACTATCGACGAGCAGTACTTC
cdr3_aa: CASSFTGGTIDEQYF
clone_size: many
j_call: TRBJ2-7
v_call: TRBV7-9
d_call: TRBD1

cdr3_nt: TGTGCCAGTAGTCTTCAAGCGGGAGGTTCCTACGAGCAGTACTTC
cdr3_aa: CASSLQAGGSYEQYF
clone_size: NA
j_call: TRBJ2-7
v_call: TRBV19
d_call: TRBD2

cdr3_nt: TGTGCCAGCAGTTTTACTGAAGCTTTCTTT
cdr3_aa: CASSFTEAFF
clone_size: few
j_call: TRBJ1-1
v_call: TRBV28
d_call: NA

cdr3_nt: TGCGCCAGCAGCTTGGCTTGGTTTCAAGAGACCCAGTACTTC
cdr3_aa: CASSLAWFQETQYF
clone_size: NA
j_call: TRBJ2-5
v_call: TRBV5-1
d_call: NA

cdr3_nt: TGTGCCAGTAGTGTTTACAGGGGAGTGGGAACTAATGAAAAACTGTTTTTT
cdr3_aa: CASSVYRGVGTNEKLFF
clone_size: NA
j_call: TRBJ1-4
v_call: TRBV19
d_call: TRBD1

cdr3_nt: TGTGCCAGCAGCTGGACTAGCGGAGACACCGGGGAGCTGTTTTTT
cdr3_aa: CASSWTSGDTGELFF
clone_size: many
j_call: TRBJ2-2
v_call: TRBV7-9
d_call: TRBD2

cdr3_nt: TGTGCCAGCAGCCTGGGACTCACCGAGCAGTACTTC
cdr3_aa: CASSLGLTEQYF
clone_size: NA
j_call: TRBJ2-7
v_call: TRBV5-5
d_call: NA

cdr3_nt: TGTGCCAGCAGTCTAAGTCCCACTGAAGCTTTCTTT
cdr3_aa: CASSLSPTEAFF
clone_size: few
j_call: TRBJ1-1
v_call: TRBV2
d_call: NA

cdr3_nt: TGTGCCAGCAGTCCGTCGAAGCCCCAGCATTTT
cdr3_aa: CASSPSKPQHF
clone_size: NA
j_call: TRBJ1-5
v_call: TRBV28
d_call: NA

cdr3_nt: TGTGCCAGCAGTTGGACTAGCGGCCCAATGTCTGGGGCCAACGTCCTGACTTTC
cdr3_aa: CASSWTSGPMSGANVLTF
clone_size: once
j_call: TRBJ2-6
v_call: TRBV27
d_call: TRBD2

cdr3_nt: TGTGCCAGCAGCCAACCGGGACAGGGGAGGGATGAGCAGTTCTTC
cdr3_aa: CASSQPGQGRDEQFF
clone_size: many
j_call: TRBJ2-1
v_call: TRBV7-9
d_call: TRBD1

cdr3_nt: TGTGCCAGCAGCTTAGCGGACGGGATGAACACTGAAGCTTTCTTT
cdr3_aa: CASSLADGMNTEAFF
clone_size: many
j_call: TRBJ1-1
v_call: TRBV7-6
d_call: NA

cdr3_nt: TGTGCTACCAGTCCCCAGAGGCGCACTGAAGCTTTCTTT
cdr3_aa: CATSPQRRTEAFF
clone_size: NA
j_call: TRBJ1-1
v_call: TRBV12-5
d_call: NA

cdr3_nt: TGTGCCAGCAGTACAGGGGATGACACCGGGGAGCTGTTTTTT
cdr3_aa: CASSTGDDTGELFF
clone_size: NA
j_call: TRBJ2-2
v_call: TRBV28
d_call: TRBD1

cdr3_nt: TGTGCCAGCAGTTTTGCATCGAACACTGAAGCTTTCTTT
cdr3_aa: CASSFASNTEAFF
clone_size: few
j_call: TRBJ1-1
v_call: TRBV27
d_call: NA

cdr3_nt: TGTGCCAGCAGGAACCCGCGGGGGAGCACAGATACGCAGTATTTT
cdr3_aa: CASRNPRGSTDTQYF
clone_size: few
j_call: TRBJ2-3
v_call: TRBV27
d_call: TRBD2

cdr3_nt: TGTGCCAGCAGCCCTGGGGGGGGCCTGAACACTGAAGCTTTCTTT
cdr3_aa: CASSPGGGLNTEAFF
clone_size: NA
j_call: TRBJ1-1
v_call: TRBV7-9
d_call: NA

cdr3_nt: TGTGCCAGCAGCCAAGAGGGCGGGGGTGTCACAGATACGCAGTATTTT
cdr3_aa: CASSQEGGGVTDTQYF
clone_size: NA
j_call: TRBJ2-3
v_call: TRBV3-1
d_call: TRBD2

cdr3_nt: TGTGCCAGCAGGGAGCCTGAAGCTTTCTTT
cdr3_aa: CASREPEAFF
clone_size: NA
j_call: TRBJ1-1
v_call: TRBV2
d_call: NA

cdr3_nt: TGTGCCAGCAGCTCCTCCCGGAGCTCCTACGAGCAGTACTTC
cdr3_aa: CASSSSRSSYEQYF
clone_size: few
j_call: TRBJ2-7
v_call: TRBV5-4
d_call: NA

cdr3_nt: TGTGCCTGGAGGTGGGACGATGTGATTTCACCCCTCCACTTT
cdr3_aa: CAWRWDDVISPLHF
clone_size: NA
j_call: TRBJ1-6
v_call: TRBV30
d_call: NA

cdr3_nt: TGTGCCAGCAGTGAATGGTTAGCGGGGGGCCTCCAAGAGACCCAGTACTTC
cdr3_aa: CASSEWLAGGLQETQYF
clone_size: many
j_call: TRBJ2-5
v_call: TRBV6-1
d_call: TRBD2

cdr3_nt: TGTGCCAGCAGCCCGACTCGGGACGGCTGGTCTGAAGCTTTCTTT
cdr3_aa: CASSPTRDGWSEAFF
clone_size: many
j_call: TRBJ1-1
v_call: TRBV7-2
d_call: NA

cdr3_nt: TGTGCCAGCCCACCAGATTGGGACAACACAGATACGCAGTATTTT
cdr3_aa: CASPPDWDNTDTQYF
clone_size: NA
j_call: TRBJ2-3
v_call: TRBV18
d_call: NA

cdr3_nt: TGTGCCAGCAGCCCAACTAGCTTTGAGACCCAGTACTTC
cdr3_aa: CASSPTSFETQYF
clone_size: NA
j_call: TRBJ2-5
v_call: TRBV9
d_call: NA

cdr3_nt: TGTGCCAGCAGCCCTACAGGGGGCGTAAATGAGCAGTTCTTC
cdr3_aa: CASSPTGGVNEQFF
clone_size: many
j_call: TRBJ2-1
v_call: TRBV12-3/TRBV12-4
d_call: TRBD1

cdr3_nt: TGCGCCAGCAGCCAAGGACCCGGCGGGCCCTACGAGCAGTACTTC
cdr3_aa: CASSQGPGGPYEQYF
clone_size: few
j_call: TRBJ2-7
v_call: TRBV4-1
d_call: NA

cdr3_nt: TGTGCCATCAGTGATGGGCTAGCGCCGCAAGAGACCCAGTACTTC
cdr3_aa: CAISDGLAPQETQYF
clone_size: few
j_call: TRBJ2-5
v_call: TRBV10-3
d_call: NA

cdr3_nt: TGTGCCATCGCGTCCCGGGGACTAGCGGGAGGGTATAGCTCCTACGAGCAGTACTTC
cdr3_aa: CAIASRGLAGGYSSYEQYF
clone_size: NA
j_call: TRBJ2-7
v_call: TRBV10-3
d_call: TRBD2

cdr3_nt: TGTGCCACCAGCAGAGACCTTATCTTCGGAGACAGGGCCTCCTACGAGCAGTACTTC
cdr3_aa: CATSRDLIFGDRASYEQYF
clone_size: few
j_call: TRBJ2-7
v_call: TRBV15
d_call: TRBD1

cdr3_nt: TGTGCCAGCAGCCGGGACGGGGGGGAGACCCAGTACTTC
cdr3_aa: CASSRDGGETQYF
clone_size: NA
j_call: TRBJ2-5
v_call: TRBV6-5
d_call: TRBD2